This T cell receptor beta chain came from a study of T cell repertoires in cytomegalovirus infection. Study details: A matching HLA type, together with CMV infection, was signaled by public TCR beta signatures.

TCRdb redid the calling of the reads with MiXCR, one entry per CDR3 protein. The repertoire holds about 920,000 distinct CDR3 sequences, with 31% as singletons. The V gene's germline CDR1 is SGHTA and CDR2 FQGTGA. This CDR3 has 15 residues. The V end was cut by 0 bases, the J end by 1 base, with 9 bases between. At least ten counts were recorded for this clonotype. Its antigen is still unknown. Study results and limitations: Summed frequency of public TCR beta families distinguished CMV carriers with the relevant HLA.

The sample consisted of cultured CD8+ T cells from PBMCs, taken from culture after CMV antigen stimulation. V usage is TRBV7-3 and J usage is TRBJ1-1; D unclear. This TCR was recovered from a human donor in good health (CMV status not recorded). Some clones in this sample may be carry-over from other donors' samples. This chain's CDR3 is CASSLTRTENTEAFF. CDR3 DNA: TGTGCCAGCAGCTTAACCCGGACCGAGAACACTGAAGCTTTCTTT.